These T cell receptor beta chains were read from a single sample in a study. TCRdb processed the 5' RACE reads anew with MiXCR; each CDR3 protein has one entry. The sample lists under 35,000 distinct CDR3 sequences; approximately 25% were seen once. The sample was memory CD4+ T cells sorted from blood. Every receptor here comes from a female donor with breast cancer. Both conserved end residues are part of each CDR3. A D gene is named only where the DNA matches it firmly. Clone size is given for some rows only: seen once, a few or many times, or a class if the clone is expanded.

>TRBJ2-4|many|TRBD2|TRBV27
CASSQWSGTSDALIAKNIQYF
TGTGCCAGCAGTCAGTGGTCCGGGACTAGCGACGCCCTTATAGCCAAAAACATTCAGTACTTC
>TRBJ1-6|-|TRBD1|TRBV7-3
CASSTGTGGDSPLHF
TGTGCCAGCAGCACGGGGACAGGGGGCGATTCACCCCTCCACTTT
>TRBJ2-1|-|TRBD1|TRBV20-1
CSAREPGQGAYNEQFF
TGCAGTGCTAGAGAACCGGGACAGGGGGCCTACAATGAGCAGTTCTTC
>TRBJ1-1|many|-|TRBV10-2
CASSEVRNTEAFF
TGCGCCAGCAGCGAAGTGAGGAACACTGAAGCTTTCTTT
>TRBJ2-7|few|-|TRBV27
CASRGISYEQYF
TGTGCCAGTAGGGGAATCTCCTACGAGCAGTACTTC
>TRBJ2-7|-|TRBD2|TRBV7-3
CASSPLSGGEQYF
TGTGCCAGCAGCCCCCTCAGCGGGGGCGAGCAGTACTTC
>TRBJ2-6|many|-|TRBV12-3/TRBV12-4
CASSLSLQGSGANVLTF
TGTGCCAGCAGTTTAAGCCTACAGGGTTCCGGGGCCAACGTCCTGACTTTC
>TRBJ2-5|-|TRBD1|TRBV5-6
CASKLLLGGVETQYF
TGTGCCAGCAAATTACTTTTAGGGGGCGTGGAGACCCAGTACTTC
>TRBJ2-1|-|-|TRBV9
CASGVGSVYEQFF
TGTGCCAGCGGCGTCGGATCCGTCTATGAGCAGTTCTTC
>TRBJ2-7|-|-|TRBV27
CASSLLPAKSSYEQYF
TGTGCCAGCAGTCTCCTCCCTGCCAAGTCCTCCTACGAGCAGTACTTC
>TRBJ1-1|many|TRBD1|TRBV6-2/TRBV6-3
CASSYSRPTGGMNTEAFF
TGTGCCAGCAGTTACTCGAGGCCGACAGGGGGGATGAACACTGAAGCTTTCTTT
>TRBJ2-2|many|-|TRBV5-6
CASSSPPDSTGELFF
TGTGCCAGCAGCTCCCCTCCGGACTCCACCGGGGAGCTGTTTTTT
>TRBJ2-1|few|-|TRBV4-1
CASSLRRNEQFF
TGCGCCAGCAGCCTGCGGAGAAATGAGCAGTTCTTC
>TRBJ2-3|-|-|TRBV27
CASSLITASDTQYF
TGTGCCAGCAGTTTGATAACGGCCTCGGATACGCAGTATTTT
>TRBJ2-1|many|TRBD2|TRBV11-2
CASSRSVAGYNEQFF
TGTGCCAGCAGCCGTAGTGTAGCGGGGTACAATGAGCAGTTCTTC
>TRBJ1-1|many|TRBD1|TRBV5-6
CASSPDRDTEAFF
TGTGCCAGCAGCCCCGACAGGGACACTGAAGCTTTCTTT
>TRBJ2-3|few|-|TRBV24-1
CATSDLPWATQYF
TGTGCCACCAGTGATTTGCCGTGGGCTACGCAGTATTTT
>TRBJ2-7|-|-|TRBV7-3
CASSWEQWEQYF
TGTGCCAGCAGCTGGGAACAGTGGGAGCAGTACTTC
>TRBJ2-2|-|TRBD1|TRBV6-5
CASSLQGVAGELFF
TGTGCCAGCAGCCTACAGGGGGTGGCCGGGGAGCTGTTTTTT
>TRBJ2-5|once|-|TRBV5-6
CASSLVSPGETQYF
TGTGCCAGCAGCTTGGTGTCGCCCGGGGAGACCCAGTACTTC
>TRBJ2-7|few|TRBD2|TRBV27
CASSFAGTSGARWYF
TGTGCCAGCAGTTTCGCTGGGACTAGCGGGGCGCGATGGTACTTC
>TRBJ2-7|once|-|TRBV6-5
CASSLVGAPTYEQYF
TGTGCCAGCAGTTTAGTAGGGGCCCCAACCTACGAGCAGTACTTC